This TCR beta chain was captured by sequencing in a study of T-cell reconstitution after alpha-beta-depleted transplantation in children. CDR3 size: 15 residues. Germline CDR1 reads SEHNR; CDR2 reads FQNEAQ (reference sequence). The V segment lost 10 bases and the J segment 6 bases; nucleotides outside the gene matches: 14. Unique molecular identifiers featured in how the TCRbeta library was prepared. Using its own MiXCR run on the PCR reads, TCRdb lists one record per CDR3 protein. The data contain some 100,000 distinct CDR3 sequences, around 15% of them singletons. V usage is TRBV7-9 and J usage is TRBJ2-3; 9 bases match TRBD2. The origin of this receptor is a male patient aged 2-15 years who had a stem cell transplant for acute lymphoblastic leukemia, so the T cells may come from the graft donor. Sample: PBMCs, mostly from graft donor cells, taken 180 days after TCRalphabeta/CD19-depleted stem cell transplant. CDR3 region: CATRVSGGLRDTQYF. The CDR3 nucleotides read TGTGCCACCCGGGTTAGCGGGGGCCTCAGGGATACGCAGTATTTT.